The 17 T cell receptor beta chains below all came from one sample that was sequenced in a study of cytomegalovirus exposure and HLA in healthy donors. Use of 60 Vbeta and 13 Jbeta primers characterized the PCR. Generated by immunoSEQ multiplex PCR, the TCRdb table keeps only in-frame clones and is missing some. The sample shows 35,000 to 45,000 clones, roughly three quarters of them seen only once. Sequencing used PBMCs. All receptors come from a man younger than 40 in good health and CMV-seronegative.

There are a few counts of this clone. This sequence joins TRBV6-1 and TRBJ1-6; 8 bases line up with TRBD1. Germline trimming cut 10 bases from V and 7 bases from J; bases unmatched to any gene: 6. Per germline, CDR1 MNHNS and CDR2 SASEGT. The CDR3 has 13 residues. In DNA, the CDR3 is TGTGCCACCGTGACAGGGGACAATTCACCCCTCCACTTT. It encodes CATVTGDNSPLHF.

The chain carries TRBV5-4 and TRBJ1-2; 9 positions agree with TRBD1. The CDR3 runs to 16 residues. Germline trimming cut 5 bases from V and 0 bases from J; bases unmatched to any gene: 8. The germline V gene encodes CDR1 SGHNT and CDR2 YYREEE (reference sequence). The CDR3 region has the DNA TGTGCCAGCAGAGCTGGACAGGGGAGTTCTAACTATGGCTACACCTTC. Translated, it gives CASRAGQGSSNYGYTF. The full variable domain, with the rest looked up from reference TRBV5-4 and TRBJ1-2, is ETGVTQSPTHLIKTRGQQVTLRCSSQSGHNTVSWYQQALGQGPQFIFQYYREEENGRGNFPPRFSGLQFPNYSSELNVNALELDDSALYLCASRAGQGSSNYGYTFGSGTRLTVV.

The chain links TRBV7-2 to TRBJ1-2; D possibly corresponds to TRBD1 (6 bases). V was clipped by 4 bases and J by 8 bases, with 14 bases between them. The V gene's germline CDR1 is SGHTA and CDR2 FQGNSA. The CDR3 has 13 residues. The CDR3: CASSSDRLGGYTF. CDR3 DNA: TGTGCCAGCAGCTCCGACAGGTTGGGGGGCTACACCTTC.

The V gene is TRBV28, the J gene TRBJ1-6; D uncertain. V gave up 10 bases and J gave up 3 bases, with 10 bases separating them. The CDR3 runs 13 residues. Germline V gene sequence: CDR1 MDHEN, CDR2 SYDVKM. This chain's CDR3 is CANAARYNSPLHF. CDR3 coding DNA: TGTGCCAACGCGGCGCGCTATAATTCACCCCTCCACTTT.

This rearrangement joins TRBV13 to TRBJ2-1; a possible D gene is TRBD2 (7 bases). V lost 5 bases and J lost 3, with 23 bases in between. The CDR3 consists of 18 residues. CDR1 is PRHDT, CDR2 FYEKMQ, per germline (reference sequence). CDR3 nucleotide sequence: TGTGCCAGCAGCCCACCCAGAGCCCGGGGGGCCCACTACAATGAGCAGTTCTTC. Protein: CASSPPRARGAHYNEQFF.

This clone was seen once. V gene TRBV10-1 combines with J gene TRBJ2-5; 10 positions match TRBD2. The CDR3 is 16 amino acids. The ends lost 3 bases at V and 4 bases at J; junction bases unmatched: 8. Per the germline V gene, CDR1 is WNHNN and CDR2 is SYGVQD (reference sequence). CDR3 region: CASSDLTSGVRETQYF. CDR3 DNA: TGCGCCAGCAGTGACCTTACTAGCGGGGTGCGAGAGACCCAGTACTTC.

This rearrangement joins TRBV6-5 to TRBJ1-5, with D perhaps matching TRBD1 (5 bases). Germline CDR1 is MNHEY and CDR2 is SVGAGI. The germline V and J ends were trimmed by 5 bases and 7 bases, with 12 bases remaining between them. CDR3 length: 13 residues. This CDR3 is CASSAGFGQPQHF. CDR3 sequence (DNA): TGTGCCAGCAGTGCAGGGTTCGGGCAGCCCCAGCATTTT.

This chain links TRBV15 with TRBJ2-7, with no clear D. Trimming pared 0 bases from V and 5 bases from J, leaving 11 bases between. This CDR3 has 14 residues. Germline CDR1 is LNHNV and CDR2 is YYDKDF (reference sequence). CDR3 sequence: CATSREPLRNEQYF. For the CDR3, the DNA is TGTGCCACCAGCAGAGAACCGCTGAGGAACGAGCAGTACTTC.

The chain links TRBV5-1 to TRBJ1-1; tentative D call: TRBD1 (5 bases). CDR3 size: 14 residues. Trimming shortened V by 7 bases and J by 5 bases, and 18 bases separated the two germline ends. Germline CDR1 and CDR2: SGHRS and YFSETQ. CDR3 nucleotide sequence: TGCGCCAGCGGTCCTACAGTGGGGGGAACTGAAGCTTTCTTT. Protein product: CASGPTVGGTEAFF. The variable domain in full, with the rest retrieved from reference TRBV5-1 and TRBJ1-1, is KAGVTQTPRYLIKTRGQQVTLSCSPISGHRSVSWYQQTPGQGLQFLFEYFSETQRNKGNFPGRFSGRQFSNSRSEMNVSTLELGDSALYLCASGPTVGGTEAFFGQGTRLTVV.

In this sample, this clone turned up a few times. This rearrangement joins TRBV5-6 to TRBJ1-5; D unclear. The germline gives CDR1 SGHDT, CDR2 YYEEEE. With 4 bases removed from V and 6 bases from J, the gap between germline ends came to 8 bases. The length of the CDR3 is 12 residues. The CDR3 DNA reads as TGTGCCAGCAGCCGCTACAGTCAGCCCCAGCATTTT. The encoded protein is CASSRYSQPQHF. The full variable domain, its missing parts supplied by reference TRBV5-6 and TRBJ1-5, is DAGVTQSPTHLIKTRGQQVTLRCSPKSGHDTVSWYQQALGQGPQFIFQYYEEEERQRGNFPDRFSGHQFPNYSSELNVNALLLGDSALYLCASSRYSQPQHFGDGTRLSIL.

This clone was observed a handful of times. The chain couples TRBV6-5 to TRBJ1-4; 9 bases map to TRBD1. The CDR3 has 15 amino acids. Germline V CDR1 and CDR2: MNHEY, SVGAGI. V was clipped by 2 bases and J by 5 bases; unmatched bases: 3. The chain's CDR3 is CASSYLGQGNEKLFF. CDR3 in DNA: TGTGCCAGCAGTTACCTCGGACAGGGGAATGAAAAACTGTTTTTT.

The CDR3, as DNA: TGCGCCAGCAGCTTCGGACTGGATCAGCCCCAGCATTTT. Residues: CASSFGLDQPQHF. The rearrangement links TRBV5-1 to TRBJ1-5, with D unclear. The V end was cut by 2 bases, the J end by 5 bases, with 8 bases between. This CDR3 has 13 residues. The germline gives CDR1 SGHRS, CDR2 YFSETQ.

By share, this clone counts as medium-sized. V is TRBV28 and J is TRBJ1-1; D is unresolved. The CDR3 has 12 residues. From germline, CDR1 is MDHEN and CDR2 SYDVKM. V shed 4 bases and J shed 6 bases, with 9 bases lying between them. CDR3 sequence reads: CASSSLSAEAFF. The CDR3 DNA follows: TGTGCCAGCAGTTCACTATCCGCTGAAGCTTTCTTT.

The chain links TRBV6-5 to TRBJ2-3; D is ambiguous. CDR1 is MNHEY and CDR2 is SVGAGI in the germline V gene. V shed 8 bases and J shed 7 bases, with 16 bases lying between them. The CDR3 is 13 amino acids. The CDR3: CASLLAGSNTQYF. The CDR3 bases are TGTGCCAGCCTCCTCGCAGGTTCGAATACGCAGTATTTT.

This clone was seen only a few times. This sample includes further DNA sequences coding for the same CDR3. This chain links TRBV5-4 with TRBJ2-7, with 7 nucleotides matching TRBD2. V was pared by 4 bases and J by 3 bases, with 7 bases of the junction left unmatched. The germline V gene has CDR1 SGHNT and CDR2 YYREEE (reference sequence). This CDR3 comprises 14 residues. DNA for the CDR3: TGTGCCAGCAGCCCTGGACTAGGGAGCTACGAGCAGTACTTC. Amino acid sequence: CASSPGLGSYEQYF.

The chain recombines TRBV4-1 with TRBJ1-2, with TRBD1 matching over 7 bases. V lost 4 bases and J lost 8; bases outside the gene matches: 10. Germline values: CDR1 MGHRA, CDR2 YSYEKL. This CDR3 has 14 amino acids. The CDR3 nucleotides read TGCGCCAGCAGCCCCAACTGGACAGGCGGGGGCTACACCTTC. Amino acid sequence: CASSPNWTGGGYTF.

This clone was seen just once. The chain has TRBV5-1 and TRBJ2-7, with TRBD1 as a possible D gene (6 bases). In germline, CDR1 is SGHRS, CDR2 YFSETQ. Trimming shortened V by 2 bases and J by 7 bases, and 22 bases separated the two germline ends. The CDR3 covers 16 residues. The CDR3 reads CASSFTLRPQGREQYF. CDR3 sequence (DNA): TGCGCCAGCAGCTTTACCCTTAGACCGCAGGGGCGGGAGCAGTACTTC. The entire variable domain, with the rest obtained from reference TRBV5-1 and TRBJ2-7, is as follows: KAGVTQTPRYLIKTRGQQVTLSCSPISGHRSVSWYQQTPGQGLQFLFEYFSETQRNKGNFPGRFSGRQFSNSRSEMNVSTLELGDSALYLCASSFTLRPQGREQYFGPGTRLTVT.